These T cell receptor beta chains were read from a single sample in a study of cytomegalovirus exposure and HLA in healthy donors. Some clones are missing from TCRdb's copy, which holds only in-frame ones; the method was immunoSEQ multiplex PCR. The data hold tens of thousands of clones, with about 70% observed a single time. The sequencing input was PBMCs. These receptors were collected from a man aged 35-49 years in good health and CMV-seropositive. CDR3s include the opening cysteine and the closing phenylalanine or tryptophan. A D gene is named only where the DNA matches it firmly. Expanded clones get a size class; other rows say once, few or many, or leave the size out.

clone size,D gene,V gene,CDR3 protein
few,NA,TRBV6-1,CASSVRGPYGYTF
NA,NA,TRBV4-1,CASSQDLRGSAEAFF
NA,NA,TRBV30,CAWSMQGIVRETQYF
few,NA,TRBV6-6,CASRPQGSNYEQYF
few,NA,TRBV23-1,CASSASRVGVEAFF
NA,TRBD2,TRBV11-2,CASSISGHTQETQYF
few,TRBD2,TRBV19,CASSMWGGNNEQFF
few,NA,TRBV28,CASSGGGGWTNEKLFF
NA,TRBD1,TRBV27,CASSQQGAGEKLFF
few,NA,TRBV28,CASVVGGRNTGELFF
NA,NA,TRBV7-9,CASSLGRVDTGELFF
few,NA,TRBV29-1,CSVGEIMNTEAFF
few,NA,TRBV7-2,CASSLGNGPDTQYF
NA,NA,TRBV11-2,CASSLDLGLRAFF
NA,NA,TRBV28,CASSYQGQPQHF
NA,NA,TRBV7-2,CASSLLPGGVEAFF
NA,TRBD1,TRBV5-6,CASSPRATGQRYGYTF
few,TRBD1,TRBV5-1,CASSPDRGKSEAFF
once,NA,TRBV6-5,CASSLDRNTGELFF
NA,TRBD1,TRBV2,CASRGDRAPLETQYF
NA,NA,TRBV2,CASSDVNYGYTF
NA,TRBD1,TRBV6-1,CASSVSTGNYGYTF
NA,NA,TRBV6-5,CASSQDSFGEKLFF
NA,NA,TRBV28,CASSASGKPQHF
NA,NA,TRBV30,CAWSPGQNTEAFF
NA,TRBD2,TRBV5-4,CASSLAGWGDEQFF
NA,NA,TRBV9,CASSVAQGQSGETQYF
NA,TRBD1,TRBV6-1,CASTTGQNGELFF
NA,TRBD1,TRBV5-1,CASSPGTGPLGDTQYF
once,TRBD1,TRBV4-1,CASSPTPGQGFGEQYF
NA,NA,TRBV9,CASSVLSVADTQYF
few,NA,TRBV7-6,CASSLDILFSGELFF
NA,NA,TRBV7-2,CASSLGRFLNQPQHF
once,NA,TRBV19,CASSIGGGRTGELFF
NA,TRBD1,TRBV7-8,CASSPRTGNNGYTF
once,NA,TRBV7-6,CASSLGLQGSPLHF
few,TRBD1,TRBV4-1,CASSREFSAGTGNNSPLHF
once,NA,TRBV5-4,CASSLESLSAQPQHF
once,NA,TRBV25-1,CASSESGRRYGYTF
NA,NA,TRBV2,CASSARENPFNEQFF
NA,TRBD1,TRBV5-4,CASSPARQGVYTEAFF